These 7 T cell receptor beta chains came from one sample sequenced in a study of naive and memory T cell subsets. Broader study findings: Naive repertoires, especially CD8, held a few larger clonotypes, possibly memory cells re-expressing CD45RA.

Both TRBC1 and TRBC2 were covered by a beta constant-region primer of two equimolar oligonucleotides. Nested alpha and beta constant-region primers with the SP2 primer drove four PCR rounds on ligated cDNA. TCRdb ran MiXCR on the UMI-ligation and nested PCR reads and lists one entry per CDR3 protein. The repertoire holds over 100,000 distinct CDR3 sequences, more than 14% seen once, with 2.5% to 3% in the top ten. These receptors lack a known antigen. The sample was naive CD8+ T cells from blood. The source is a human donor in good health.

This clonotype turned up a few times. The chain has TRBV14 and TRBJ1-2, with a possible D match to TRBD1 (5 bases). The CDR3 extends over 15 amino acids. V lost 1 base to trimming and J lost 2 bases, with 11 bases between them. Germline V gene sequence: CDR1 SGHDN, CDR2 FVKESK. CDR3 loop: CASSQGWDGNYGYTF. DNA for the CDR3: TGTGCCAGCAGCCAAGGCTGGGACGGAAACTATGGCTACACCTTC.

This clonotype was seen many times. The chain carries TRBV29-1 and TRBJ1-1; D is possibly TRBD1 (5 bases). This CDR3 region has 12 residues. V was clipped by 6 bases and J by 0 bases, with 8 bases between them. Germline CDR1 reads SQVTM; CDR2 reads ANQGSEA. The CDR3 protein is CSVPTVNTEAFF. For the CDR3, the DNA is TGCAGCGTCCCGACAGTGAACACTGAAGCTTTCTTT.

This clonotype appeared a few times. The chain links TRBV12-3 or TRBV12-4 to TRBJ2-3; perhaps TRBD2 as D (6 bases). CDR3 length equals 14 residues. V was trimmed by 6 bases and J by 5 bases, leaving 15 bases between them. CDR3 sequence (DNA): TGTGCCAGCAGCCCCCGGGGGTGGGTAGATACGCAGTATTTT. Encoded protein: CASSPRGWVDTQYF.

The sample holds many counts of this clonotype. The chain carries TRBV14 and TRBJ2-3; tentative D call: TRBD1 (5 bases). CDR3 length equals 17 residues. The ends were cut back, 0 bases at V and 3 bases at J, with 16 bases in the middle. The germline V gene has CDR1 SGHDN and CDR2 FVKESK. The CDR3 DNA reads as TGTGCCAGCAGCCAAGACATCCGAGAAAAGGGGACAGATACGCAGTATTTT. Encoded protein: CASSQDIREKGTDTQYF.

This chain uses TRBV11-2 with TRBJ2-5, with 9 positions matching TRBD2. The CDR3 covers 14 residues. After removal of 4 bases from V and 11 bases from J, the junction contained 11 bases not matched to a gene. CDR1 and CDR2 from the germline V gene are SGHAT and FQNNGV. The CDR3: CASSSASGLARQYF. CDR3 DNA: TGTGCCAGCAGCTCAGCCTCGGGACTAGCCCGGCAGTACTTC. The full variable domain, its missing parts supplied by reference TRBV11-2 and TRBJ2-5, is EAGVAQSPRYKIIEKRQSVAFWCNPISGHATLYWYQQILGQGPKLLIQFQNNGVVDDSQLPKDRFSAERLKGVDSTLKIQPAKLEDSAVYLCASSSASGLARQYFGPGTRLLVL.

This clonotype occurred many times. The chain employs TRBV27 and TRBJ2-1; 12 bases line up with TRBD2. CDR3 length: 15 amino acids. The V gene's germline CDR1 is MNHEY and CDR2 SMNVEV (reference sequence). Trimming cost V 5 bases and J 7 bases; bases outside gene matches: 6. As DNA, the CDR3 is TGTGCCAGCAGTCAGACTAGCGGGAGAATGAATGAGCAGTTCTTC. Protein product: CASSQTSGRMNEQFF.

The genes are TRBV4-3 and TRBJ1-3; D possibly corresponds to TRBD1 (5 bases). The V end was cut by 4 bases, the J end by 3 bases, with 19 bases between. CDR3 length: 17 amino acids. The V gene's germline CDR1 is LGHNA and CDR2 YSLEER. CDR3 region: CASSPGLGQMFGNTIYF. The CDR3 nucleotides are TGCGCCAGCAGCCCAGGGTTGGGGCAGATGTTTGGAAACACCATATATTTT.